This T cell receptor (delta chain) was observed in a study of γδ T cells in repeated Plasmodium falciparum infection. Study context: Samples were taken at baseline, before some infections, and 21 days after each. Malian samples came from no-transmission periods or across acute febrile malaria episodes.

Flow sorting of PBMC yielded separate Vgamma9/Vdelta2+ and Vdelta2-negative gammadelta T cell populations for bulk repertoire analysis. Study-wide points: Malian children's Vdelta2-negative repertoires appeared more expanded and less diverse than Australians'.

The CDR3 runs 16 residues. CDR1 is TSWWSYY, CDR2 QGS, per germline. This clone was detected a few times. Its target is unknown. The protein in TCRdb stems from a much larger clone and differs at residue 14 from this DNA's translation, likely a read error; here the protein is translated from the DNA. Each sorted gammadelta sample had TRG and TRD chains sequenced. TCRdb fed the multiplex PCR reads into CATT to redo clone calling. This table holds 90,000 or so delta-chain clones, over 0.9% found once. The sequence derives from a pool of human donors (malaria-infected and uninfected, not separated). The V gene call is TRDV1, and the J gene call is absent. Sequencing was performed on gamma-delta T cells from blood. CDR3 residues: CALGRRGISSSDKPIF. DNA for the CDR3: TGTGCTCTTGGGCGCCGAGGGATTTCTTCCTCCGATAAACCCATCTTT.